These 15 T cell receptor beta chains came from one sample sequenced in a study of CD8+ T cells in alopecia areata. Sorting used CD4, CD8alpha, NKG2D, NKG2ACE and other markers on pooled cutaneous lymph node cells. After isolation, RNA underwent reverse transcription to generate cDNA as the sequencing template. TCRdb's copy holds only in-frame clones and misses some; the assay was immunoSEQ multiplex PCR. The sample includes approximately 300,000 clones, none of them occurring once. Sequences were obtained from CD4+ T cells sorted from a lymph node. Receptor source: a C3H/HeJ mouse with alopecia areata. The strain bears MHC haplotype H2-k.

Notes on this clone: The genes and germline here are from mouse. The sequenced fragment ends 4 residues before the CDR3 boundary, so the rest is inferred from the germline J gene. V and J are TRBV13-1 and TRBJ1-1; 7 bases are shared with TRBD1. The germline gives CDR1 NSHNY, CDR2 SYGAGN. Losses at the gene ends were 2 bases for V and 3 bases for J; bases not matched to a gene: 4. This CDR3 region has 14 residues. The CDR3 bases that were read are TGTGCCAGCAGTGAGGCCACAGGGGACACA. Residues: CASSEATGDT. The full CDR3 protein is CASSEATGDTEVFF.

With respect to this clone: These gene names are mouse names. The read comes to an end 4 residues before the CDR3 does, leaving the germline J gene to fill in the end. This sample also contains other DNA sequences that code for the same CDR3. This chain joins TRBV5 and TRBJ2-3; 12 nucleotides align to TRBD2. CDR3 length equals 16 residues. The germline gives CDR1 LGHNA, CDR2 YNLKQL (reference sequence). V lost 3 bases to trimming and J lost 0 bases; unmatched junction nucleotides: 1. The CDR3 sequence: CASSHGTGGSAETLYF. The part of the CDR3 DNA that was read is TGTGCCAGCAGCCACGGGACTGGGGGGAGTGCAGAA.

This clone was observed a handful of times. Germline and genes here are mouse. The sequenced fragment ends 4 residues before the CDR3 boundary, so the rest is inferred from the germline J gene. Within the sample, other DNA sequences also encode this same CDR3. This chain joins TRBV13-3 and TRBJ2-7; 7 bases are a match to TRBD1. This CDR3 is 13 amino acids long. Trimming took 3 bases from V and 2 from J; bases not matched to a gene: 2. Germline V gene data show CDR1 as NNHDY and CDR2 as SYVADS. Incomplete CDR3 DNA: TGTGCCAGCAGTGGACAGGGAGCCTAT. Amino acids: CASSGQGAY. The entire CDR3 is CASSGQGAYEQYF.

At least ten counts were recorded for this clone. Gene names follow the mouse nomenclature. Read sequence stops 4 residues before the CDR3 end, and the germline J gene provides the missing end. J is TRBJ2-3 and V is TRBV14; 11 nucleotides align to TRBD2. This CDR3 has 16 amino acids. The J segment lost 2 bases and the V segment lost 4 bases, leaving 6 bases of the junction unmatched. Germline CDR1 is SGHDT and CDR2 is FRDEAV. Incomplete CDR3 DNA: TGTGCCAGCAGTCTTACTGGGGGGGCGCTTGCAGAA. Amino acids: CASSLTGGALAE. The full CDR3 protein is CASSLTGGALAETLYF.

The sample holds a few counts of this clone. Mouse germline and gene names are used. The read is 4 residues too short to cover the CDR3 end, so that end is filled in from the germline J gene. V is TRBV5 and J is TRBJ2-1; TRBD2 matches 14 bases. Per germline, CDR1 LGHNA and CDR2 YNLKQL (reference sequence). V shed 4 bases, J shed 6 bases, and the junction held 2 bases outside the gene matches. The CDR3 sequence is 15 residues long. The sequenced CDR3 bases are TGTGCCAGCAGCCCGGGACTGGGGGGGCTTGCT. Translated: CASSPGLGGLA. The whole CDR3 protein reads CASSPGLGGLAEQFF.

This clone was counted ten times or more. Any gene name here is a mouse gene name. With the read ending 4 residues before the CDR3 end, the germline J gene is used to fill in that end. The gene calls are TRBV19 and TRBJ1-1, with 8 bases that match TRBD1. The junction had 0 bases not matched to a gene; V was cut back by 4 bases and J by 1 base. There are 13 residues in the CDR3. Germline CDR1 FNHDT, CDR2 SITEND (reference sequence). This chain's CDR3 is CASSGTGNTEVFF. The DNA read from the CDR3 is TGTGCCAGCAGTGGGACAGGGAACACA.

As to this clone: Gene and germline names: mouse. Read sequence stops 4 residues before the CDR3 end, and the germline J gene provides the missing end. V and J are TRBV19 and TRBJ1-1; maybe TRBD1 (6 bases). This CDR3 is 15 amino acids long. Trimming pared 5 bases from V and 0 bases from J, leaving 14 bases between. Germline loops: CDR1 FNHDT, CDR2 SITEND (reference sequence). The CDR3: CASSTGTIANTEVFF. CDR3 bases read: TGTGCCAGCAGCACCGGGACAATTGCAAACACA.

Notes on this clone: Genes and germline are mouse. The CDR3 goes on 4 residues after the read ends, and that part is filled in from the germline J gene. V is TRBV31 and J is TRBJ2-3; TRBD2 matches at 9 bases. The CDR3 is made up of 12 amino acids. V dropped 7 bases and J dropped 2; count of bases not matched to a gene: 1. Germline CDR1 and CDR2: GKSSPN and SITVG. CDR3 bases read: TGTGCCTACTGGGGGGTTGCAGAA. Protein: CAYWGVAE. The entire CDR3 reads CAYWGVAETLYF.

Worth noting for this clone: Gene names refer to mouse genes. Coverage ceases 4 residues before the CDR3 finishes, and the germline J gene fills in the end. J is TRBJ2-3 and V is TRBV5, with 8 bases aligning to TRBD1. V lost 4 bases and J lost 1; bases outside the gene matches: 4. The CDR3 runs to 15 residues. Germline V gene sequence: CDR1 LGHNA, CDR2 YNLKQL (reference sequence). CDR3 DNA (partial): TGTGCCAGCAGCCTCCAGGGGGCGGGTGCAGAA. Translating gives CASSLQGAGAE. The whole CDR3 sequence reads CASSLQGAGAETLYF.

This clone has a handful of counts. Genes and germline are mouse. The missing CDR3 end, 4 residues past where the read stops, is filled in from the germline J gene. The chain couples TRBV1 to TRBJ2-2, with TRBD1 matching 11 bases. The CDR3 has 16 amino acids. Germline trimming cut 3 bases from V and 3 bases from J; bases unmatched to any gene: 3. Germline CDR1 NSQYPW, CDR2 LRSPGD (reference sequence). CDR3 DNA, as far as it was read: TGCACCTGCAGTGCGCCGGGACAGGGGGACACCGGG. Translated, it gives CTCSAPGQGDTG. The complete CDR3 reads CTCSAPGQGDTGQLYF.

A word on this clone: Mouse germline and gene names are used. This chain's CDR3 is CASSKDQDTQYF. The sequenced part of the CDR3 DNA is TGTGCCAGCAGTAAAGACCAAGAC. The V call is TRBV19, the J call TRBJ2-5, with D uncertain. From the germline J gene comes the end of the CDR3, since the read stops 4 residues before it. The CDR3 is 12 residues long. Trimming took 3 bases from V and 1 from J, leaving 3 bases between them. Looked up from germline, CDR1 is FNHDT and CDR2 is SITEND (reference sequence).

Worth noting for this clone: Gene names and germline refer to mouse. The CDR3 end is not reached by the read, which stops 4 residues before it; the germline J gene fills it in. This sequence joins TRBV19 and TRBJ2-4; 8 positions match TRBD2. V was clipped by 2 bases and J by 0 bases; unmatched bases: 5. The germline V gene has CDR1 FNHDT and CDR2 SITEND (reference sequence). The CDR3 runs to 16 residues. The CDR3 DNA, read in part, is TGTGCCAGCAGTATCCGGACTGGGATTAGTCAAAAC. This sequence encodes CASSIRTGISQN. The full CDR3 protein reads CASSIRTGISQNTLYF.

Only a few counts were recorded for this clone. Each gene name is a mouse one. The CDR3 region is CASIRDRGHAEQFF. The CDR3 bases that were read are TGTGCCAGCATCCGGGACAGGGGGCATGCT. This chain links TRBV13-1 with TRBJ2-1, with TRBD1 matching over 12 bases. The read ends 4 residues shy of where the CDR3 ends; the end is completed using the germline J gene. The V gene end was trimmed by 6 bases and the J gene end by 5 bases; junction bases not matched to a gene: 3. Looked up from germline, CDR1 is NSHNY and CDR2 is SYGAGN. The length of the CDR3 is 14 residues.

In regard to this clone: Each gene name is a mouse one. The read ends 4 residues early relative to the CDR3; the germline J gene fills the gap. This rearrangement joins TRBV13-1 to TRBJ2-5, with 9 nucleotides matching TRBD1. CDR3 length: 14 residues. In germline, CDR1 is NSHNY, CDR2 SYGAGN. The DNA read from the CDR3 is TGTGCCAGCAGTGTATCGACAGGGGGAGAC. Translated, it gives CASSVSTGGD. The CDR3 in its entirety is CASSVSTGGDTQYF.

A remark on this clone: These gene names are mouse names. The read finishes 4 residues shy of the CDR3 end, and the germline J gene is used to complete it. This sample includes further DNA sequences coding for the same CDR3. V is TRBV19 and J is TRBJ2-3; D is unresolved. V lost 5 bases to trimming and J lost 1 base, with 5 bases between them. From germline, CDR1 is FNHDT and CDR2 SITEND (reference sequence). The CDR3 is 12 amino acids. CDR3 DNA, as far as it was read: TGTGCCAGCAGCCTGGGTGCAGAA. This sequence encodes CASSLGAE. The CDR3 in its entirety is CASSLGAETLYF.